Shown below are 19 T cell receptor beta chains from a single sample sequenced in a study of blood T cell repertoires in COVID-19. Sequencing used immunoSEQ multiplex PCR; TCRdb keeps in-frame clones, though not all of them. The sample holds about 84,000 clones; 75% to 90% are singletons and the top ten take 1.2%. Material for sequencing was peripheral blood. These receptors were collected from a man at least 80 years old with active or convalescent COVID-19.

This clone was counted a single time. This rearrangement joins TRBV30 to TRBJ2-1, with TRBD2 as a possible D gene (6 bases). The CDR3 sequence is 15 residues long. V lost 2 bases, J lost 3 bases, and 14 bases lay in between. Germline lookup yields CDR1 GTSNPN and CDR2 SVGIG (reference sequence). CDR3 sequence: CAWSQEGQIYNEQFF. The CDR3 region has the DNA TGTGCCTGGAGTCAGGAGGGCCAGATCTACAATGAGCAGTTCTTC.

The rearrangement links TRBV9 to TRBJ2-3, with D possibly matching TRBD2 (6 bases). CDR3 length: 13 residues. Trimming took off 5 bases at V and 4 bases at J, with 11 bases between the two ends. Per germline, CDR1 SGDLS and CDR2 YYNGEE. CDR3 amino acids: CASRSGTADTQYF. CDR3 coding DNA: TGTGCCAGCAGAAGTGGGACTGCAGATACGCAGTATTTT.

This clone occurred once. The rearrangement links TRBV10-3 to TRBJ2-1; 9 nucleotides align to TRBD2. The CDR3 loop spans 14 amino acids. Germline V gene lookup returns CDR1 ENHRY and CDR2 SYGVKD. J lost 2 bases, V lost 8 bases, and 4 bases had no gene match. The CDR3 is CAIGLAGTYNEQFF. CDR3 bases: TGTGCCATCGGGCTAGCGGGGACCTACAATGAGCAGTTCTTC.

J is TRBJ2-7 and V is TRBV4-2; D remains ambiguous. The CDR3 runs 19 residues. Germline CDR1 reads LGHNA; CDR2 reads YNFKEQ. V dropped 0 bases and J dropped 3 bases, with 24 bases sitting between them. The CDR3 loop reads CASSQDGSNLGGYYYEQYF. The CDR3 nucleotides read TGTGCCAGCAGCCAAGATGGGTCTAACCTAGGCGGTTATTACTACGAGCAGTACTTC.

The DNA for the CDR3 is TGTGCCAGCAGTCTAGCGAGATCCAGGGAGCAGTACTTC. It yields the protein CASSLARSREQYF. The V gene is TRBV6-5, the J gene TRBJ2-7; D might be TRBD2 (6 bases). Deletions cut 5 bases from V and 7 bases from J, with 15 bases between. The CDR3 spans 13 residues. The germline gives CDR1 MNHEY, CDR2 SVGAGI.

V is TRBV19 and J is TRBJ2-1, with 10 bases lining up with TRBD2. This CDR3 spans 15 amino acids. The V segment lost 3 bases and the J segment 7 bases; nucleotides outside the gene matches: 6. Germline-derived CDR1 and CDR2 are LNHDA and SQIVND (reference sequence). The chain's CDR3 is CASSMLAGVGNEQFF. CDR3 bases: TGTGCCAGTAGTATGCTAGCGGGAGTAGGGAATGAGCAGTTCTTC.

The rearrangement joins TRBV20-1 to TRBJ1-1, with D possibly matching TRBD1 (6 bases). V gave up 3 bases and J gave up 0 bases, with 11 bases separating them. This CDR3 comprises 14 residues. Per germline, CDR1 DFQATT and CDR2 SNEGSKA (reference sequence). The DNA of the CDR3 is TGCAGTGCTAGTTCCAGGGGAATGAACACTGAAGCTTTCTTT. Protein: CSASSRGMNTEAFF.

This clone was detected only a few times. V is TRBV30 and J is TRBJ1-1, with D perhaps matching TRBD1 (6 bases). Germline assignment: CDR1 GTSNPN and CDR2 SVGIG (reference sequence). CDR3 length: 14 amino acids. The ends were cut back, 5 bases at V and 5 bases at J, with 18 bases in the middle. The CDR3 DNA follows: TGTGCCTGGTCTAACCTACAGGGAGAGACTGAAGCTTTCTTT. Encoded protein: CAWSNLQGETEAFF. The whole variable domain, remainder taken from reference TRBV30 and TRBJ1-1, is SQTIHQWPATLVQPVGSPLSLECTVEGTSNPNLYWYRQAAGRGLQLLFYSVGIGQISSEVPQNLSASRPQDRQFILSSKKLLLSDSGFYLCAWSNLQGETEAFFGQGTRLTVV.

This rearrangement joins TRBV19 to TRBJ1-5; D ambiguous. The CDR3 has 13 amino acids. The germline gives CDR1 LNHDA, CDR2 SQIVND (reference sequence). V was trimmed by 3 bases and J by 6 bases, leaving 9 bases between them. As DNA, the CDR3 is TGTGCCAGTAGTATTGGTCGGGGTCAGCCCCAGCATTTT. This encodes CASSIGRGQPQHF.

This chain uses TRBV4-2 with TRBJ2-7, with 7 positions matching TRBD1. There are 18 residues in the CDR3. The germline V gene encodes CDR1 LGHNA and CDR2 YNFKEQ. The trim removed 2 bases at V and 0 bases at J, leaving 13 bases unmatched. Here the CDR3 reads CASSQYTQGGGNSYEQYF. The CDR3 DNA sequence: TGTGCCAGCAGCCAATACACCCAAGGGGGCGGTAACTCCTACGAGCAGTACTTC.

The gene calls are TRBV7-9 and TRBJ2-6; D is possibly TRBD1 (5 bases). V lost 5 bases and J lost 0, with 11 bases in between. From germline, CDR1 is SEHNR and CDR2 FQNEAQ (reference sequence). The CDR3 spans 16 residues. CDR3 sequence reads: CASSPGGASGANVLTF. CDR3 DNA sequence: TGTGCCAGCAGCCCAGGTGGGGCCTCTGGGGCCAACGTCCTGACTTTC.

The rearrangement uses TRBV12-3 or TRBV12-4 and TRBJ2-2; 7 bases are shared with TRBD2. This CDR3 has 13 amino acids. The V segment lost 6 bases and the J segment 7 bases; nucleotides outside the gene matches: 5. The CDR3 loop is CASSPSSGGELFF. In DNA form, the CDR3 reads TGTGCCAGCAGCCCTTCTAGCGGCGGGGAGCTGTTTTTT.

DNA for the CDR3: TGTGCCAGCAGTCCAAGCGGGCTGGGCGCCTACGAGCAGTACTTC. Amino acids: CASSPSGLGAYEQYF. This rearrangement joins TRBV6-5 to TRBJ2-7; tentatively, D is TRBD2 (6 bases). Germline V gene lookup returns CDR1 MNHEY and CDR2 SVGAGI. Trimming removed 5 bases from V and 2 bases from J, with 16 bases in between. The CDR3 is made up of 15 amino acids.

The rearrangement links TRBV4-3 to TRBJ2-3; D gene uncertain. Per the germline V gene, CDR1 is LGHNA and CDR2 is YSLEER. This CDR3 region has 14 residues. Trimming shortened V by 0 bases and J by 3 bases, and 7 bases separated the two germline ends. CDR3 in DNA: TGCGCCAGCAGCCAAGATCCTAATACAGATACGCAGTATTTT. This gives the protein CASSQDPNTDTQYF.

V usage is TRBV4-3 and J usage is TRBJ2-7, with D unresolved. The CDR3 has 16 amino acids. Trimming shortened V by 2 bases and J by 1 base, and 15 bases separated the two germline ends. The germline gives CDR1 LGHNA, CDR2 YSLEER. CDR3 bases: TGCGCCAGCAGCCAATCCAGCGCCACACCATCCTACGAGCAGTACTTC. Translating gives CASSQSSATPSYEQYF.

This chain links TRBV5-1 with TRBJ2-4, with D perhaps TRBD2 (5 bases). This CDR3 has 16 amino acids. Per germline, CDR1 SGHRS and CDR2 YFSETQ. Trimming removed 0 bases from V and 2 bases from J, with 12 bases in between. The CDR3 DNA reads as TGCGCCAGCAGCTTGGCCATTCGGGGAACCAAAAACATTCAGTACTTC. Protein: CASSLAIRGTKNIQYF.

CDR3 coding DNA: TGTGCCAGCAGCCCGGGGATTTGGGCTGGGGCCAACGTCCTGACTTTC. Its protein product is CASSPGIWAGANVLTF. V usage is TRBV7-9 and J usage is TRBJ2-6, with D possibly being TRBD2 (5 bases). This CDR3 has 16 amino acids. Trimming cost V 5 bases and J 2 bases, with 13 bases left between them. CDR1 and CDR2 from the germline V gene are SEHNR and FQNEAQ (reference sequence).

The chain links TRBV6-5 to TRBJ2-7, with 9 bases aligning to TRBD1. The CDR3 is 16 amino acids. The V gene's germline CDR1 is MNHEY and CDR2 SVGAGI. V shed 2 bases, J shed 3 bases, and the junction held 8 bases outside the gene matches. The CDR3: CASSYASGTGIYEQYF. CDR3 DNA: TGTGCCAGCAGTTACGCCTCCGGGACAGGGATCTACGAGCAGTACTTC.

The chain couples TRBV5-1 to TRBJ2-5; the D is unclear. The CDR3 totals 13 residues. Germline V CDR1 and CDR2: SGHRS, YFSETQ. The germline V and J ends were trimmed by 0 bases and 1 base, with 4 bases remaining between them. This CDR3 is CASSLAVQETQYF. In DNA form, the CDR3 reads TGCGCCAGCAGCTTGGCGGTCCAAGAGACCCAGTACTTC.